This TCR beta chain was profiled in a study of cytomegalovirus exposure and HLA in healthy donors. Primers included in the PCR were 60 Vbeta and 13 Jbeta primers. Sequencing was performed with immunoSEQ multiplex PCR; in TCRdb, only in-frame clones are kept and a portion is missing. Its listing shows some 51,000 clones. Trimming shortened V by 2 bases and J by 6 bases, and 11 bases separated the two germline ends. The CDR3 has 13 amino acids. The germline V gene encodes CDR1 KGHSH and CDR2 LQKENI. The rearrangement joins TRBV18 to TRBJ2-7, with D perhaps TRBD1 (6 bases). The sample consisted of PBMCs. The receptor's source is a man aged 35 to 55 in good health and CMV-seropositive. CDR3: CASSPGGDTEQYF. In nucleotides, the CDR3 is TGTGCCAGCTCACCAGGGGGCGATACCGAGCAGTACTTC. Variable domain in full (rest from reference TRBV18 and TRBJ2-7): NAGVMQNPRHLVRRRGQEARLRCSPMKGHSHVYWYRQLPEEGLKFMVYLQKENIIDESGMPKERFSAEFPKEGPSILRIQQVVRGDSAAYFCASSPGGDTEQYFGPGTRLTVT.